This TCR beta chain was recovered during a study of CD8 T cells in ankylosing spondylitis. TCRdb reprocessed the 5' RACE reads with MiXCR, giving one entry per CDR3 protein. The profile shows fewer than 550,000 distinct CDR3 sequences, 5.3% of them singletons. General study results and limits: In ankylosing spondylitis blood, a motif of eight highly homologous TCR beta variants appeared characteristic. Disease-linked clones reportedly concentrated significantly in matched ankylosing spondylitis synovial fluid.

This clonotype has at least ten counts. The antigen is undetermined. The CDR3 totals 13 residues. CDR1 MDHEN and CDR2 SYDVKM come from the germline V gene. J gave up 8 bases and V 8 bases, and 10 bases lay outside the gene matches. The gene calls are TRBV28 and TRBJ1-2, with TRBD1 identical over 8 bases. Input material: blood, either unsorted or a sorted T cell fraction (not recorded which). The receptor was derived from a male donor with ankylosing spondylitis. For the CDR3, the DNA is TGTGCCAGCGGGGGTGGCAGGGGGCTCGGCTACACCTTC. Encoded protein: CASGGGRGLGYTF.